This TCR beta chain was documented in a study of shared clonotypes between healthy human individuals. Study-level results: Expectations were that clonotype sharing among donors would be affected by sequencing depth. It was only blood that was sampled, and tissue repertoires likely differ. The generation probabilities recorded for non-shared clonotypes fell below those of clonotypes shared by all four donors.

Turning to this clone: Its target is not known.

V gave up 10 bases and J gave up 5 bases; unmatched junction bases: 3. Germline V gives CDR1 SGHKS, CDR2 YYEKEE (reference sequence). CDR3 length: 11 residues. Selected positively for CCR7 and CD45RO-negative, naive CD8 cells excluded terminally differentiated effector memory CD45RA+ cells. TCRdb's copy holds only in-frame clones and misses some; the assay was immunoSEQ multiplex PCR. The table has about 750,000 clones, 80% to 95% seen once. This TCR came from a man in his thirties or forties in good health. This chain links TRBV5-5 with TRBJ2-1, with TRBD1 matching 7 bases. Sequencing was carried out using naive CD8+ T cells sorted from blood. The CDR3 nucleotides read TGTGCCGGGACAGAAAACAATGAGCAGTTCTTC. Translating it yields CAGTENNEQFF.